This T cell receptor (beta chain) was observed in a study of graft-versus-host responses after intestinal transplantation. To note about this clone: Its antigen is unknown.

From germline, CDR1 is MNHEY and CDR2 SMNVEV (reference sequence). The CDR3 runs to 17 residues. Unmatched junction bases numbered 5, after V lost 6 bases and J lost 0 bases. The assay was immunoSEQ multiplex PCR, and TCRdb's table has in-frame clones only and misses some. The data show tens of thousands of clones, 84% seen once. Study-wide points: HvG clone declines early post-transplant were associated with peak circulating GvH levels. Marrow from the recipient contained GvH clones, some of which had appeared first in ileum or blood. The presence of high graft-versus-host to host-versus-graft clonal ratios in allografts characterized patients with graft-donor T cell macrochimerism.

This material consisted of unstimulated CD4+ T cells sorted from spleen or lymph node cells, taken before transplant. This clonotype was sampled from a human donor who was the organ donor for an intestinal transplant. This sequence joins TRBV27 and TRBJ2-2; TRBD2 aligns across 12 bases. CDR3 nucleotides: TGTGCCAGCAGCCCGACTAGCGGGAGAACGAACACCGGGGAGCTGTTTTTT. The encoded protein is CASSPTSGRTNTGELFF.